Listed below are T cell receptor beta chains from one sample, sequenced in a study of vaccination effects on CD4 cells after COVID-19. TCRdb's copy holds only in-frame clones and misses some; the assay was immunoSEQ multiplex PCR. The repertoire holds approximately 61,000 clones, with around 73% as singletons. Antigens for these TCRs are unknown. This material consisted of CD4+ T cells from PBMCs cultured with HCoV-229E spike peptides, taken after COVID-19 vaccination. The receptors derive from a human donor who received a COVID-19 vaccine. Each CDR3 is given with its conserved first and last residue. Fields, in order: clone size, D gene, J gene, CDR3 length, V gene, CDR3 protein, CDR3 DNA. The D gene is left open where the match is weak. The size entry is marked missing in some rows and otherwise reads once, few, many or a size class.

clone size: NA
D gene: NA
J gene: TRBJ1-5
CDR3 length: 16
V gene: TRBV18
CDR3 protein: CASSPESGGFNQPQHF
CDR3 DNA: TGTGCCAGCTCACCCGAATCGGGCGGTTTCAATCAGCCCCAGCATTTT

clone size: few
D gene: TRBD1
J gene: TRBJ1-3
CDR3 length: 16
V gene: TRBV6-2/TRBV6-3
CDR3 protein: CASSASQGAIGNTIYF
CDR3 DNA: TGTGCCAGCAGTGCCTCACAGGGGGCGATTGGAAACACCATATATTTT

clone size: NA
D gene: NA
J gene: TRBJ2-1
CDR3 length: 13
V gene: TRBV7-3
CDR3 protein: CASSSNAIDEQFF
CDR3 DNA: TGTGCCAGCAGCTCTAATGCGATCGATGAGCAGTTCTTC

clone size: NA
D gene: NA
J gene: TRBJ2-6
CDR3 length: 14
V gene: TRBV13
CDR3 protein: CASSGASGANVLTF
CDR3 DNA: TGTGCCAGCAGTGGGGCTTCTGGGGCCAACGTCCTGACTTTC

clone size: few
D gene: NA
J gene: TRBJ2-2
CDR3 length: 16
V gene: TRBV5-1
CDR3 protein: CASSLSQLEGTGELFF
CDR3 DNA: TGCGCCAGCAGCTTGTCACAATTGGAGGGCACCGGGGAGCTGTTTTTT

clone size: NA
D gene: TRBD1
J gene: TRBJ2-1
CDR3 length: 15
V gene: TRBV14
CDR3 protein: CASSQGTGGFVEQFF
CDR3 DNA: TGTGCCAGCAGCCAAGGGACAGGGGGATTCGTTGAGCAGTTCTTC

clone size: NA
D gene: NA
J gene: TRBJ1-1
CDR3 length: 15
V gene: TRBV6-5
CDR3 protein: CASSTRQSMNTEAFF
CDR3 DNA: TGTGCCAGCAGTACTCGACAGAGTATGAACACTGAAGCTTTCTTT

clone size: NA
D gene: NA
J gene: TRBJ2-5
CDR3 length: 11
V gene: TRBV29-1
CDR3 protein: CSVEDQETQYF
CDR3 DNA: TGCAGCGTTGAAGATCAAGAGACCCAGTACTTC

clone size: NA
D gene: NA
J gene: TRBJ1-4
CDR3 length: 14
V gene: TRBV3-1/TRBV3-2
CDR3 protein: CASSRMGTNEKLFF
CDR3 DNA: TGTGCCAGCAGCCGGATGGGGACTAATGAAAAACTGTTTTTT

clone size: NA
D gene: TRBD2
J gene: TRBJ2-3
CDR3 length: 14
V gene: TRBV5-1
CDR3 protein: CASGPSGGSDTQYF
CDR3 DNA: TGCGCCAGCGGACCTAGCGGGGGGTCAGATACGCAGTATTTT

clone size: NA
D gene: TRBD1
J gene: TRBJ1-5
CDR3 length: 15
V gene: TRBV14
CDR3 protein: CASSLRDREDQPQHF
CDR3 DNA: TGTGCCAGCAGCCTTAGGGACAGGGAGGATCAGCCCCAGCATTTT

clone size: NA
D gene: NA
J gene: TRBJ2-1
CDR3 length: 16
V gene: TRBV7-3
CDR3 protein: CASSPRVTSSYNEQFF
CDR3 DNA: TGTGCCAGCAGCCCTAGGGTGACCAGCTCCTACAATGAGCAGTTCTTC

clone size: NA
D gene: NA
J gene: TRBJ1-2
CDR3 length: 12
V gene: TRBV12-3/TRBV12-4
CDR3 protein: CASRAGRNGYTF
CDR3 DNA: TGTGCCAGCAGGGCGGGACGGAATGGCTACACCTTC

clone size: NA
D gene: TRBD1
J gene: TRBJ2-5
CDR3 length: 13
V gene: TRBV2
CDR3 protein: CASSIGQGDSQYF
CDR3 DNA: TGTGCCAGCAGTATCGGACAGGGGGACTCCCAGTACTTC

clone size: NA
D gene: TRBD2
J gene: TRBJ2-1
CDR3 length: 16
V gene: TRBV10-3
CDR3 protein: CAISESKTGGYNEQFF
CDR3 DNA: TGTGCCATCAGTGAGTCGAAAACGGGGGGATACAATGAGCAGTTCTTC

clone size: NA
D gene: NA
J gene: TRBJ2-3
CDR3 length: 15
V gene: TRBV6-5
CDR3 protein: CARGGADYRGDTQYF
CDR3 DNA: TGTGCCAGGGGGGGGGCGGACTATCGGGGCGATACGCAGTATTTT

clone size: NA
D gene: NA
J gene: TRBJ2-5
CDR3 length: 14
V gene: TRBV19
CDR3 protein: CASRDPGQQETQYF
CDR3 DNA: TGTGCCAGTAGGGACCCGGGACAACAAGAGACCCAGTACTTC

clone size: NA
D gene: TRBD1
J gene: TRBJ1-4
CDR3 length: 14
V gene: TRBV19
CDR3 protein: CASSSDRVGEKLFF
CDR3 DNA: TGTGCCAGTAGCTCGGACAGGGTGGGTGAAAAACTGTTTTTT

clone size: NA
D gene: NA
J gene: TRBJ1-6
CDR3 length: 15
V gene: TRBV6-5
CDR3 protein: CASSYAGAANSPLHF
CDR3 DNA: TGTGCCAGCAGTTACGCCGGAGCAGCTAATTCACCCCTCCACTTT

clone size: once
D gene: NA
J gene: TRBJ2-5
CDR3 length: 17
V gene: TRBV19
CDR3 protein: CASSPLFGSGFQETQYF
CDR3 DNA: TGTGCCAGTAGTCCCCTGTTTGGGAGCGGATTTCAAGAGACCCAGTACTTC

clone size: NA
D gene: NA
J gene: TRBJ2-5
CDR3 length: 14
V gene: TRBV7-3
CDR3 protein: CASSRDGGTETQYF
CDR3 DNA: TGTGCCAGCAGCCGGGACGGGGGCACGGAGACCCAGTACTTC

clone size: NA
D gene: TRBD1
J gene: TRBJ1-2
CDR3 length: 14
V gene: TRBV6-5
CDR3 protein: CAGRRQGAGRGYTF
CDR3 DNA: TGTGCCGGCCGAAGACAGGGGGCTGGACGTGGCTACACCTTC

clone size: NA
D gene: NA
J gene: TRBJ1-3
CDR3 length: 16
V gene: TRBV27
CDR3 protein: CASSLIGGLPGNTIYF
CDR3 DNA: TGTGCCAGCAGTTTAATCGGCGGATTACCTGGAAACACCATATATTTT

clone size: NA
D gene: NA
J gene: TRBJ1-1
CDR3 length: 15
V gene: TRBV5-1
CDR3 protein: CASSLPGAPNTEAFF
CDR3 DNA: TGCGCCAGCAGCTTGCCCGGGGCCCCGAACACTGAAGCTTTCTTT

clone size: NA
D gene: NA
J gene: TRBJ2-2
CDR3 length: 15
V gene: TRBV7-3
CDR3 protein: CASSLFQGRTGELFF
CDR3 DNA: TGTGCCAGCAGCTTATTCCAGGGTCGGACCGGGGAGCTGTTTTTT

clone size: NA
D gene: NA
J gene: TRBJ1-2
CDR3 length: 14
V gene: TRBV19
CDR3 protein: CASSTRPSNYGYTF
CDR3 DNA: TGTGCCAGTAGTACCCGACCGTCTAACTATGGCTACACCTTC

clone size: NA
D gene: NA
J gene: TRBJ2-6
CDR3 length: 14
V gene: TRBV5-8
CDR3 protein: CASSLGSGANVLTF
CDR3 DNA: TGTGCCAGCAGCTTGGGCTCTGGGGCCAACGTCCTGACTTTC

clone size: NA
D gene: TRBD1
J gene: TRBJ1-2
CDR3 length: 15
V gene: TRBV9
CDR3 protein: CASSASLGTGQGYTF
CDR3 DNA: TGTGCCAGCAGCGCTTCTCTCGGGACAGGGCAGGGCTACACCTTC

clone size: few
D gene: NA
J gene: TRBJ1-5
CDR3 length: 16
V gene: TRBV18
CDR3 protein: CASSPPVRGNHQPQHF
CDR3 DNA: TGTGCCAGCTCACCACCCGTCAGGGGCAACCATCAGCCCCAGCATTTT

clone size: NA
D gene: NA
J gene: TRBJ1-1
CDR3 length: 15
V gene: TRBV5-1
CDR3 protein: CASSLGSGRDTEAFF
CDR3 DNA: TGCGCCAGCAGCTTGGGGTCGGGGCGCGACACTGAAGCTTTCTTT

clone size: NA
D gene: NA
J gene: TRBJ2-2
CDR3 length: 15
V gene: TRBV5-1
CDR3 protein: CASSLLQGGTGELFF
CDR3 DNA: TGCGCCAGCAGCTTGCTCCAGGGCGGGACCGGGGAGCTGTTTTTT

clone size: few
D gene: NA
J gene: TRBJ1-2
CDR3 length: 11
V gene: TRBV11-2
CDR3 protein: CASSQGYGYTF
CDR3 DNA: TGTGCCAGCAGTCAGGGCTATGGCTACACCTTC

clone size: NA
D gene: NA
J gene: TRBJ2-4
CDR3 length: 17
V gene: TRBV4-1
CDR3 protein: CASSQPTTGRAKNIQYF
CDR3 DNA: TGCGCCAGCAGCCAACCAACGACAGGGAGGGCCAAAAACATTCAGTACTTC

clone size: NA
D gene: NA
J gene: TRBJ2-5
CDR3 length: 13
V gene: TRBV5-4
CDR3 protein: CASSLGGRETQYF
CDR3 DNA: TGTGCCAGCAGCTTGGGCGGGCGAGAGACCCAGTACTTC

clone size: NA
D gene: TRBD2
J gene: TRBJ2-1
CDR3 length: 15
V gene: TRBV10-2
CDR3 protein: CASSLLAGDYNEQFF
CDR3 DNA: TGCGCCAGCAGTTTACTAGCGGGGGATTACAATGAGCAGTTCTTC

clone size: NA
D gene: NA
J gene: TRBJ2-2
CDR3 length: 13
V gene: TRBV6-5
CDR3 protein: CASSYWRSGELFF
CDR3 DNA: TGTGCCAGCAGTTATTGGCGTTCCGGGGAGCTGTTTTTT

clone size: NA
D gene: NA
J gene: TRBJ1-2
CDR3 length: 13
V gene: TRBV3-1/TRBV3-2
CDR3 protein: CASKGGSNYGYTF
CDR3 DNA: TGTGCCAGCAAGGGGGGGTCCAACTATGGCTACACCTTC

clone size: few
D gene: TRBD1
J gene: TRBJ2-5
CDR3 length: 15
V gene: TRBV9
CDR3 protein: CASSTGTGEGETQYF
CDR3 DNA: TGTGCCAGCAGCACTGGGACAGGGGAGGGAGAGACCCAGTACTTC

clone size: NA
D gene: NA
J gene: TRBJ1-1
CDR3 length: 14
V gene: TRBV14
CDR3 protein: CASSQDIWYTEAFF
CDR3 DNA: TGTGCCAGCAGCCAAGATATTTGGTACACTGAAGCTTTCTTT

clone size: NA
D gene: TRBD1
J gene: TRBJ1-5
CDR3 length: 16
V gene: TRBV2
CDR3 protein: CASSSTGGVGDQPQHF
CDR3 DNA: TGTGCCAGCAGTTCGACAGGGGGCGTGGGTGATCAGCCCCAGCATTTT

clone size: NA
D gene: NA
J gene: TRBJ2-1
CDR3 length: 16
V gene: TRBV7-2
CDR3 protein: CASSLARGSSYNEQFF
CDR3 DNA: TGTGCCAGCAGCTTAGCGCGAGGAAGCTCCTACAATGAGCAGTTCTTC

clone size: NA
D gene: NA
J gene: TRBJ1-6
CDR3 length: 14
V gene: TRBV12-5
CDR3 protein: CASARTDVYSPLHF
CDR3 DNA: TGTGCTAGTGCCCGGACGGATGTTTATTCACCCCTCCACTTT

clone size: few
D gene: NA
J gene: TRBJ1-6
CDR3 length: 18
V gene: TRBV7-6
CDR3 protein: CASSAAPPTGIYNSPLHF
CDR3 DNA: TGTGCCAGCAGCGCGGCCCCACCAACAGGGATCTATAATTCACCCCTCCACTTT

clone size: NA
D gene: NA
J gene: TRBJ1-5
CDR3 length: 14
V gene: TRBV3-1/TRBV3-2
CDR3 protein: CASSQGTRDQPQHF
CDR3 DNA: TGTGCCAGCAGCCAAGGGACACGGGATCAGCCCCAGCATTTT

clone size: NA
D gene: NA
J gene: TRBJ2-1
CDR3 length: 14
V gene: TRBV7-2
CDR3 protein: CASSLQGRGSEQFF
CDR3 DNA: TGTGCCAGCAGCTTACAGGGCAGGGGCAGTGAGCAGTTCTTC